The 32 T cell receptor beta chains in this list originate from one sample, sequenced in a study of TIL therapy for anti-PD-1-resistant metastatic lung cancer. This was the immunoSEQ v3 assay. Method: immunoSEQ multiplex PCR; TCRdb's copy keeps in-frame clones and lacks some. Of approximately 97,000 clones in the sample, around 71% were seen once. As to time point: pre-treatment sample, taken before nivolumab and TIL therapy. Pleural nodules or supraclavicular lymph nodes made up most of the excised metastases sampled. The sample here was tumor tissue, taken at baseline. Every receptor here comes from a person aged 25-85 years with non-small cell lung cancer.

This clone was counted between two and nine times. The CDR3 DNA is TGTGCCAGCAGCCACCTGACAGGGACAACCGGGGAGCTGTTTTTT. Translated, it gives CASSHLTGTTGELFF. V gene TRBV7-9 combines with J gene TRBJ2-2; TRBD1 agrees at 7 bases. CDR3 size: 15 residues. V trimming: 5 bases; J trimming: 5 bases; junction bases outside the gene matches: 8. Germline CDR1 SEHNR, CDR2 FQNEAQ (reference sequence).

The rearrangement uses TRBV7-2 and TRBJ2-5; tentatively, D is TRBD1 (6 bases). Germline CDR1 SGHTA, CDR2 FQGNSA. This CDR3 spans 16 amino acids. Trimming stripped 2 bases from V and 2 bases from J, with 15 bases between. The CDR3 sequence is CASSLKPGQLQETQYF. CDR3 nucleotide sequence: TGTGCCAGCAGCTTAAAGCCCGGACAGTTACAAGAGACCCAGTACTTC.

The rearrangement links TRBV18 to TRBJ2-1; the D gene is possibly TRBD2 (7 bases). This CDR3 spans 15 amino acids. V was trimmed by 0 bases and J by 5 bases, leaving 11 bases between them. Germline-derived CDR1 and CDR2 are KGHSH and LQKENI. The CDR3 nucleotides read TGTGCCAGCTCACCACCAACGGGGGGCGACAATGAGCAGTTCTTC. It encodes CASSPPTGGDNEQFF.

This clone has only one observation. V usage is TRBV7-2 and J usage is TRBJ2-4; TRBD1 aligns across 9 bases. The CDR3 consists of 14 residues. The V and J ends lost 5 bases and 6 bases, in that order; junction bases with no gene match: 5. Germline CDR1 is SGHTA and CDR2 is FQGNSA. In DNA, the CDR3 is TGTGCCAGCAGCCAGACAGGGGGAGGAAACATTCAGTACTTC. This translates into CASSQTGGGNIQYF.

J is TRBJ2-7 and V is TRBV30; possible D gene TRBD2, 5 bases. Germline V gene data show CDR1 as GTSNPN and CDR2 as SVGIG (reference sequence). The CDR3 length is 12 residues. Trimming removed 4 bases at V and 4 bases at J, with 11 bases between. The CDR3 reads CAWKGGGYEQYF. CDR3 coding DNA: TGTGCCTGGAAAGGAGGCGGATACGAGCAGTACTTC.

This clone was observed a few times. The chain has TRBV11-2 and TRBJ1-6; 7 nucleotides match TRBD1. This CDR3 spans 13 amino acids. V lost 3 bases and J lost 10; bases outside the gene matches: 3. The V gene's germline CDR1 is SGHAT and CDR2 FQNNGV. DNA of the CDR3: TGTGCCAGCAGCTTGACAGGGAGATCACCCCTCCACTTT. Its translation: CASSLTGRSPLHF.

The chain employs TRBV5-4 and TRBJ2-1, with 9 bases fitting TRBD1. The ends lost 0 bases at V and 9 bases at J; junction bases unmatched: 7. The CDR3 totals 15 residues. Per germline, CDR1 SGHNT and CDR2 YYREEE (reference sequence). CDR3 in amino acids: CASSLGGQGYGEQFF. DNA for the CDR3: TGTGCCAGCAGCTTGGGTGGACAGGGGTATGGTGAGCAGTTCTTC.

The J gene is TRBJ2-1, the V gene TRBV5-1; TRBD2 agrees at 10 bases. Looked up from germline, CDR1 is SGHRS and CDR2 is YFSETQ. The J segment lost 4 bases and the V segment lost 4 bases, leaving 5 bases of the junction unmatched. The CDR3 has 15 amino acids. The CDR3 nucleotides are TGCGCCAGCAGCAGAGGGACTAGCGATTACAATGAGCAGTTCTTC. It codes for CASSRGTSDYNEQFF.

This chain links TRBV3-1 (or the pseudogene TRBV3-2) with TRBJ2-3, with 10 nucleotides matching TRBD1. CDR3 length equals 15 residues. Trimming cost V 4 bases and J 3 bases; bases outside gene matches: 4. Germline V gene data show CDR1 as LGHDT and CDR2 as YNNKEL (reference sequence). CDR3 in DNA: TGTGCCAGCAGCCGACAGGGGGCGCGGACAGATACGCAGTATTTT. Its protein is CASSRQGARTDTQYF.

This chain joins TRBV7-9 and TRBJ1-1, with D tentatively TRBD1 (6 bases). The germline gives CDR1 SEHNR, CDR2 FQNEAQ (reference sequence). V was shortened by 5 bases and J by 0 bases, with 16 bases between the two germline ends. This CDR3 contains 16 residues. This CDR3 is CASSPGAGAMNTEAFF. The CDR3 DNA reads TGTGCCAGCAGCCCTGGAGCAGGGGCCATGAACACTGAAGCTTTCTTT.

This chain connects TRBV10-1 to TRBJ2-3, with TRBD2 identical over 9 bases. This CDR3 has 17 amino acids. Germline V gene data show CDR1 as WNHNN and CDR2 as SYGVQD (reference sequence). The ends lost 0 bases at V and 2 bases at J; junction bases unmatched: 6. In DNA form, the CDR3 reads TGCGCCAGCAGTGAGTCGATACTAGCGGGCCCCACAGATACGCAGTATTTT. This gives the protein CASSESILAGPTDTQYF.

The V gene is TRBV7-8, the J gene TRBJ2-7; tentatively, D is TRBD1 (6 bases). The CDR3 has 16 residues. Germline V gene data show CDR1 as SGHVS and CDR2 as FQNEAQ. V was shortened by 3 bases and J by 0 bases, with 15 bases between the two germline ends. CDR3 in amino acids: CASSFGPGANSYEQYF. The CDR3 DNA reads as TGTGCCAGCAGCTTCGGCCCAGGGGCGAACTCCTACGAGCAGTACTTC.

The chain recombines TRBV5-1 with TRBJ2-7; D not resolved. The germline V and J ends were trimmed by 5 bases and 2 bases, with 11 bases remaining between them. The CDR3 is 13 residues long. Germline CDR1 SGHRS, CDR2 YFSETQ. CDR3 sequence: CASSPHEPYEQYF. DNA of the CDR3: TGCGCCAGCAGTCCGCACGAACCCTACGAGCAGTACTTC.

This rearrangement joins TRBV19 to TRBJ1-5, with a tentative D call TRBD1 (6 bases). Per germline, CDR1 LNHDA and CDR2 SQIVND (reference sequence). Trimming took off 8 bases at V and 6 bases at J, with 17 bases between the two ends. This CDR3 region has 14 residues. Here the CDR3 reads CASRRRGQGQPQHF. The DNA for the CDR3 is TGTGCCAGTCGTAGACGGGGGCAGGGTCAGCCCCAGCATTTT.

V gene TRBV30 combines with J gene TRBJ1-5, with TRBD1 identical over 8 bases. CDR1 GTSNPN and CDR2 SVGIG come from the germline V gene (reference sequence). The CDR3 length is 13 residues. Trimming at V came to 2 bases and at J to 8 bases, leaving 5 bases not matched to a gene. CDR3: CAWSKQGVKPQHF. In DNA form, the CDR3 reads TGTGCCTGGAGTAAACAGGGGGTGAAGCCCCAGCATTTT. Drawing the rest from reference TRBV30 and TRBJ1-5, the complete variable domain is SQTIHQWPATLVQPVGSPLSLECTVEGTSNPNLYWYRQAAGRGLQLLFYSVGIGQISSEVPQNLSASRPQDRQFILSSKKLLLSDSGFYLCAWSKQGVKPQHFGDGTRLSIL.

This clone was picked up a small number of times. CDR3 amino acids: CASSLSTGRSNTEAFF. In DNA form, the CDR3 reads TGTGCCAGCAGTTTATCCACGGGGCGGTCGAACACTGAAGCTTTCTTT. The chain is built from TRBV27 and TRBJ1-1, with D perhaps TRBD1 (5 bases). The CDR3 runs to 16 residues. The V gene lost 0 bases and the J gene lost 1 base, with 12 bases spanning the gap. Germline V gene sequence: CDR1 MNHEY, CDR2 SMNVEV (reference sequence).

Details on this clone: Other DNA sequences in this sample translate to the same CDR3. This sequence joins TRBV5-1 and TRBJ2-5, with D unclear. V dropped 0 bases and J dropped 1 base, with 7 bases sitting between them. Germline V gene sequence: CDR1 SGHRS, CDR2 YFSETQ. The CDR3 has 14 residues. CDR3 in DNA: TGCGCCAGCAGCTTGGAAGGGCTCCAAGAGACCCAGTACTTC. Protein product: CASSLEGLQETQYF.

This clone was observed a few times. The chain joins TRBV19 to TRBJ1-5; no clear D. V was trimmed by 7 bases and J by 3 bases, leaving 13 bases between them. The CDR3 totals 14 residues. From germline, CDR1 is LNHDA and CDR2 SQIVND (reference sequence). The CDR3 reads CASTAGLLNQPQHF. CDR3 DNA: TGTGCCAGTACCGCCGGCCTCCTCAATCAGCCCCAGCATTTT.

This clone was counted a few times. The chain combines TRBV14 with TRBJ2-3; D gene unclear. Trimming cost V 4 bases and J 0 bases, with 14 bases left between them. This CDR3 has 16 residues. Germline CDR1 reads SGHDN; CDR2 reads FVKESK. CDR3 sequence (DNA): TGTGCCAGCAGCCCGACGACCTTTCCTAGCACAGATACGCAGTATTTT. This sequence encodes CASSPTTFPSTDTQYF.

This chain links TRBV6-5 with TRBJ1-3; D might be TRBD1 (5 bases). The germline V gene has CDR1 MNHEY and CDR2 SVGAGI. Trimming removed 6 bases from V and 0 bases from J, with 12 bases in between. This CDR3 contains 15 residues. The CDR3 here is CASRTQDLSGNTIYF. In DNA form, the CDR3 reads TGTGCCAGCAGAACACAGGATCTCTCTGGAAACACCATATATTTT.

V is TRBV27 and J is TRBJ1-1; D gene uncertain. Deletions cut 4 bases from V and 0 bases from J, with 12 bases between. This CDR3 is 15 amino acids long. Looked up from germline, CDR1 is MNHEY and CDR2 is SMNVEV (reference sequence). The CDR3 reads CASSSPGSLNTEAFF. DNA for the CDR3: TGTGCCAGCAGTTCCCCCGGCTCCTTGAACACTGAAGCTTTCTTT.

The rearrangement joins TRBV28 to TRBJ2-1, with D tentatively TRBD1 (6 bases). CDR1 and CDR2 (germline): MDHEN, SYDVKM. The CDR3 covers 14 residues. The V end was cut by 2 bases, the J end by 4 bases, with 9 bases between. The CDR3 bases are TGTGCCAGCAGTTTACCCACAGGGTACAATGAGCAGTTCTTC. Protein: CASSLPTGYNEQFF.

Comments on this clone: The sample holds other DNA sequences that translate to the same CDR3. The rearrangement uses TRBV28 and TRBJ2-1, with unresolved D. CDR1 is MDHEN and CDR2 is SYDVKM in the germline V gene. The CDR3 is made up of 12 amino acids. The V and J ends lost 5 bases and 0 bases respectively, with 2 bases between them. The CDR3 sequence is CASSTSYNEQFF. The CDR3 nucleotides are TGTGCCAGCAGTACCTCCTACAATGAGCAGTTCTTC.

This sequence joins TRBV4-3 and TRBJ2-7, with TRBD2 matching 10 bases. V was pared by 0 bases and J by 4 bases, with 3 bases of the junction left unmatched. This CDR3 spans 15 amino acids. Germline loops: CDR1 LGHNA, CDR2 YSLEER. CDR3 loop: CASSQDPLAGYEQYF. CDR3 coding DNA: TGCGCCAGCAGCCAAGATCCACTAGCGGGGTACGAGCAGTACTTC.

This clone appeared a few times. The J gene is TRBJ1-2, the V gene TRBV6-5; no clear D gene. The CDR3 is 15 amino acids. Germline CDR1 and CDR2: MNHEY and SVGAGI. V was cut by 7 bases and J by 0 bases, with 15 bases left in between. The CDR3 sequence: CASTRPGVTNYGYTF. The CDR3, as DNA: TGTGCCAGCACTCGTCCAGGAGTAACTAACTATGGCTACACCTTC.

The J gene is TRBJ2-7, the V gene TRBV30; 9 nucleotides align to TRBD1. This CDR3 is built from 15 residues. Germline CDR1 reads GTSNPN; CDR2 reads SVGIG (reference sequence). The trim removed 3 bases at V and 4 bases at J, leaving 10 bases unmatched. This CDR3 reads CAWSLRQGVVYEQYF. The CDR3 DNA follows: TGTGCCTGGAGCCTTCGACAGGGGGTAGTTTACGAGCAGTACTTC.

The sample holds a few counts of this clone. The chain is built from TRBV4-3 and TRBJ2-2; D gene uncertain. Germline assignment: CDR1 LGHNA and CDR2 YSLEER. The CDR3 extends over 14 amino acids. The V and J ends lost 4 bases and 4 bases respectively, with 10 bases between them. This CDR3 reads CASSPVPFTGELFF. DNA of the CDR3: TGCGCCAGCAGCCCGGTCCCCTTCACCGGGGAGCTGTTTTTT.

The V and J genes are TRBV28 and TRBJ1-2; no firm D call. The CDR3 loop spans 13 amino acids. Germline assignment: CDR1 MDHEN and CDR2 SYDVKM. V was pared by 3 bases and J by 2 bases, with 7 bases between. CDR3 DNA sequence: TGTGCCAGCAGTTTCGGGCAGAACTATGGCTACACCTTC. Protein product: CASSFGQNYGYTF.

This sequence joins TRBV11-2 and TRBJ2-7, with D possibly matching TRBD1 (6 bases). V lost 1 base and J lost 2, with 24 bases in between. The CDR3 covers 19 residues. CDR1 is SGHAT and CDR2 is FQNNGV in the germline V gene. DNA of the CDR3: TGTGCCAGCAGCTTAGCGGGACCCGGGACATCAAGGTTCCCCTACGAGCAGTACTTC. Protein: CASSLAGPGTSRFPYEQYF.

The V and J genes are TRBV2 and TRBJ1-5; D may be TRBD1 (5 bases). CDR3 size: 14 residues. Trimming removed 3 bases at V and 4 bases at J, with 10 bases between. Per the germline V gene, CDR1 is SNHLY and CDR2 is FYNNEI. CDR3 residues: CASSEQGRNQPQHF. In DNA form, the CDR3 reads TGTGCCAGCAGTGAGCAGGGACGGAATCAGCCCCAGCATTTT.

This chain joins TRBV4-1 and TRBJ1-5; 9 positions match TRBD1. This CDR3 is 18 amino acids long. Germline V gene lookup returns CDR1 MGHRA and CDR2 YSYEKL. J was trimmed by 6 bases and V by 0 bases; bases with no gene match: 12. The CDR3 spells CASSQDRGETGGFQPQHF. CDR3 coding DNA: TGCGCCAGCAGCCAAGATCGGGGAGAGACAGGGGGATTTCAGCCCCAGCATTTT.

The gene calls are TRBV6-5 and TRBJ1-1, with D perhaps TRBD1 (5 bases). The ends were cut back, 0 bases at V and 4 bases at J, with 12 bases in the middle. CDR1 and CDR2 from the germline V gene are MNHEY and SVGAGI. CDR3 size: 15 residues. CDR3 in amino acids: CASSYSERGITEAFF. The CDR3 DNA reads as TGTGCCAGCAGTTACTCGGAGCGGGGGATCACTGAAGCTTTCTTT.